The next 15 T cell receptor beta chains were all read from a single sample in a study of blood T cells in healthy people across ages. A sample-barcoded 5' primer and a J-beta primer mix were used in a second PCR of about 7 to 12 cycles. Via MiXCR, TCRdb re-called the 5' RACE reads, giving one row per CDR3 protein. The sample holds around 320,000 distinct CDR3 sequences; roughly 29% are singletons and the top ten take around 29%. The specimen sequenced was blood. The receptors derive from a woman between 70 and 85 years old in good health.

This clonotype was observed a few times. An end of the junction does not agree with germline; a read error may underlie this. The CDR3 loop reads CAGSWDSSTGELFF. DNA of the CDR3: TGTGCCGGCTCATGGGACAGCTCCACCGGGGAGCTGTTTTTT. This rearrangement joins TRBV18 to TRBJ2-2; the match to TRBD1 covers 7 bases. In germline, CDR1 is KGHSH, CDR2 LQKENI. This CDR3 is built from 14 residues.

This clonotype was seen many times. The chain uses TRBV6-2 or TRBV6-3 and TRBJ2-7; 10 bases align to TRBD2. Germline V gene sequence: CDR1 MNHEY, CDR2 SVGEGT. The CDR3 consists of 15 residues. V gave up 4 bases and J gave up 0 bases; unmatched junction bases: 3. CDR3 protein: CASSSASGGSYEQYF. CDR3 coding DNA: TGTGCCAGCAGTTCGGCTAGCGGGGGCTCCTACGAGCAGTACTTC.

The chain joins TRBV7-4 to TRBJ1-5, with D possibly being TRBD1 (6 bases). Trimming removed 3 bases at V and 1 base at J, with 13 bases between. Germline V gene lookup returns CDR1 SGHVT and CDR2 SQSDAQ. The CDR3 spans 16 residues. The DNA of the CDR3 is TGTGCCAGCAGCTTTTACCCAGGGGTAAGCAATCAGCCCCAGCATTTT. It specifies CASSFYPGVSNQPQHF.

The chain employs TRBV12-5 and TRBJ2-5; D gene unclear. V was pared by 0 bases and J by 5 bases, with 4 bases between. This CDR3 is 12 amino acids long. CDR1 LGHNT and CDR2 FRNRAP come from the germline V gene. CDR3 in amino acids: CASGLVRETQYF. The CDR3 coding sequence is TGTGCTAGTGGTTTGGTACGGGAGACCCAGTACTTC.

This clonotype was detected ten times or more. The V gene is TRBV7-2, the J gene TRBJ2-1; 11 nucleotides agree with TRBD2. In germline, CDR1 is SGHTA, CDR2 FQGNSA. J lost 7 bases, V lost 7 bases, and 6 bases had no gene match. CDR3 length equals 14 residues. DNA of the CDR3: TGTGCCAGCACCCCACTAGCGGGGGCGAATGAGCAGTTCTTC. Translating gives CASTPLAGANEQFF.

The V and J genes are TRBV20-1 and TRBJ2-5; D is possibly TRBD2 (6 bases). TRBJ2-7 explains the end of the DNA better; the J call may be wrong. The CDR3 consists of 13 residues. The germline V gene encodes CDR1 DFQATT and CDR2 SNEGSKA (reference sequence). CDR3 bases: TGCAGTGCTAGGGGGAGGATGGACGACGAGCAGTACTTC. As protein: CSARGRMDDEQYF.

The chain employs TRBV7-2 and TRBJ2-2; D is perhaps TRBD1 (5 bases). Per germline, CDR1 SGHTA and CDR2 FQGNSA. V lost 5 bases and J 2 bases, leaving 12 bases between the germline ends. The CDR3 extends over 15 amino acids. The CDR3 DNA reads as TGTGCCAGCAGCCGGCGAGACAGTAACACCGGGGAGCTGTTTTTT. Its translation is CASSRRDSNTGELFF. Combining the CDR3 with reference TRBV7-2 and TRBJ2-2 gives the whole variable domain GAGVSQSPSNKVTEKGKDVELRCDPISGHTALYWYRQSLGQGLEFLIYFQGNSAPDKSGLPSDRFSAERTGGSVSTLTIQRTQQEDSAVYLCASSRRDSNTGELFFGEGSRLTVL.

The chain is built from TRBV2 and TRBJ1-1; 7 nucleotides match TRBD1. CDR1 SNHLY and CDR2 FYNNEI come from the germline V gene. CDR3 length: 12 residues. V shed 7 bases, J shed 7 bases, and the junction held 6 bases outside the gene matches. The CDR3 bases are TGTGCCAGCAACCCGACAGGGAATGAAGCTTTCTTT. Its translation is CASNPTGNEAFF.

This clonotype has a count of ten or more. The rearrangement uses TRBV7-2 and TRBJ1-5; 7 bases agree with TRBD1. The CDR3 extends over 15 amino acids. Germline V gene lookup returns CDR1 SGHTA and CDR2 FQGNSA. V shed 4 bases and J 7 bases; nucleotides not matched to a gene: 10. The CDR3 DNA is TGTGCCAGCAGCTCCGGACAGGTGATGGGGCAGCCCCAGCATTTT. This gives the protein CASSSGQVMGQPQHF.

The V gene is TRBV18, the J gene TRBJ2-2; no clear D. CDR3 size: 14 residues. Germline CDR1 is KGHSH and CDR2 is LQKENI. V lost 3 bases to trimming and J lost 6 bases, with 11 bases between them. The CDR3 bases are TGTGCCAGCTCACCCAACTACGGCCCCGGGGAGCTGTTTTTT. Its protein is CASSPNYGPGELFF.

The CDR3 DNA reads TGTGCCAGCACCCCGCGGGGGGGTCTAGCGAGAAAAGAGACCCAGTACTTC. It yields the protein CASTPRGGLARKETQYF. The chain employs TRBV27 and TRBJ2-5; TRBD2 matches 9 bases. The CDR3 has 17 amino acids. The junction had 15 bases not matched to a gene; V was cut back by 7 bases and J by 3 bases. Germline CDR1 and CDR2: MNHEY and SMNVEV (reference sequence).

This clonotype turned up a few times. The chain couples TRBV10-3 to TRBJ2-1; TRBD1 aligns across 8 bases. The germline gives CDR1 ENHRY, CDR2 SYGVKD. This CDR3 comprises 15 residues. V was clipped by 6 bases and J by 0 bases; unmatched bases: 4. The CDR3 protein is CAISRQGSSYNEQFF. CDR3 DNA sequence: TGTGCCATCAGCCGACAGGGGAGCTCCTACAATGAGCAGTTCTTC.

This clonotype was seen a handful of times. The CDR3 loop reads CATSRDTGAGSTGELFF. In nucleotides, the CDR3 is TGTGCCACCAGCAGAGATACAGGGGCAGGGAGCACCGGGGAGCTGTTTTTT. V is TRBV15 and J is TRBJ2-2, with 7 positions matching TRBD1. Trimming at V came to 0 bases and at J to 4 bases, leaving 8 bases not matched to a gene. Germline CDR1 and CDR2: LNHNV and YYDKDF (reference sequence). This CDR3 comprises 17 residues.

The J gene is TRBJ1-2, the V gene TRBV5-5; D remains unclear. Per the germline V gene, CDR1 is SGHKS and CDR2 is YYEKEE (reference sequence). The CDR3 is 12 amino acids. V was clipped by 4 bases and J by 0 bases, with 4 bases between them. CDR3 sequence reads: CASSHSNYGYTF. Here the CDR3 DNA reads TGTGCCAGCAGCCATTCTAACTATGGCTACACCTTC.

This clonotype was counted between two and nine times. The chain employs TRBV7-3 and TRBJ2-6; D uncertain. This CDR3 is built from 15 residues. V was cut by 5 bases and J by 0 bases, with 8 bases left in between. CDR1 is SGHTA, CDR2 FQGTGA, per germline. CDR3 DNA sequence: TGTGCCAGCAGCCCGATCCTCTCTGGGGCCAACGTCCTGACTTTC. Its protein is CASSPILSGANVLTF. The whole variable domain, remainder taken from reference TRBV7-3 and TRBJ2-6, is GAGVSQTPSNKVTEKGKYVELRCDPISGHTALYWYRQSLGQGPEFLIYFQGTGAADDSGLPNDRFFAVRPEGSVSTLKIQRTERGDSAVYLCASSPILSGANVLTFGAGSRLTVL.